One T cell receptor beta chain is described in this entry. With V trimmed by 4 bases and J by 7 bases, 7 bases remained unmatched. This CDR3 is 13 amino acids long. The germline CDR1 and CDR2 sequences are MNHEY and SMNVEV (reference sequence). Clones were sequenced by immunoSEQ multiplex PCR, and TCRdb holds only the in-frame ones, with some missing. The sample lists approximately 93,000 clones, around four fifths occurring once. This entry is derived from a study of PD-L1 blockade in urothelial cancer. Study summary: Blood was analyzed 3 weeks (second dose) and 6 weeks after treatment start.

Time point: peripheral blood 6 weeks after treatment start. Here the sequenced sample was PBMCs, taken around atezolizumab (anti-PD-L1) treatment. The clonotype was recovered from a man in his sixties or seventies with urothelial cancer. The chain links TRBV27 to TRBJ2-7, with 7 bases identical to TRBD1. For the CDR3, the DNA is TGTGCCAGCAGTTCCGGGACAGCGGTAGAGCAGTACTTC. Residues: CASSSGTAVEQYF.